A selection of T cell receptor beta chains follows, all from one sample in a study of cytotoxic CD8 clonotypes in ibrutinib-treated CLL. The table came from immunoSEQ multiplex PCR; TCRdb's copy has only in-frame clones and leaves some out. The data contain some 120,000 clones, roughly 60% of them seen just once; the ten biggest clones take up around 37%. Material: PBMCs, obtained after 24 months of ibrutinib treatment. These receptor sequences come from a human donor with chronic lymphocytic leukemia. The CDR3 runs from the conserved cysteine through the conserved F or W. D genes are given only for firm matches. Expanded clones get a size class; other rows say once, few or many, or leave the size out.

J: TRBJ1-2; V: TRBV6-1; D: .; size: .; DNA: TGTGCCAGCAGTGAAGCTCCCTGGGACTATGGCTACACCTTC; CDR3: CASSEAPWDYGYTF
J: TRBJ1-3; V: TRBV30; D: .; size: once; DNA: TGTGCCTGGAAAATAGGAAACACCATATATTTT; CDR3: CAWKIGNTIYF
J: TRBJ2-1; V: TRBV7-3; D: TRBD1; size: .; DNA: TGTGCCAGCAGCTCGACAGGGAGCTCCTACAATGAGCAGTTCTTC; CDR3: CASSSTGSSYNEQFF
J: TRBJ1-1; V: TRBV2; D: TRBD1; size: once; DNA: TGTGCCAGCAGTGGGACAGGGGGATTCGGAACTGAAGCTTTCTTT; CDR3: CASSGTGGFGTEAFF
J: TRBJ2-5; V: TRBV19; D: .; size: .; DNA: TGTGCCAGTAGTATACCACAGGGTGGGACCCAGTACTTC; CDR3: CASSIPQGGTQYF
J: TRBJ1-5; V: TRBV18; D: .; size: .; DNA: TGTGCCAGCTCACCGGGAGGCGCTCAGCCCCAGCATTTT; CDR3: CASSPGGAQPQHF
J: TRBJ2-4; V: TRBV6-1; D: TRBD1; size: .; DNA: TGTGCCAGCAGCGGGACAGATCTAGCCAAAAACATTCAGTACTTC; CDR3: CASSGTDLAKNIQYF
J: TRBJ2-3; V: TRBV6-5; D: TRBD1; size: .; DNA: TGTGCCAGCAGTTCAGGAGACAGGGTTCGGTCAGATACGCAGTATTTT; CDR3: CASSSGDRVRSDTQYF
J: TRBJ2-7; V: TRBV28; D: .; size: .; DNA: TGTGCCAGCAGTTTATTAGGGGGTAATAAGGCTTACGAGCAGTACTTC; CDR3: CASSLLGGNKAYEQYF
J: TRBJ2-7; V: TRBV23-1; D: TRBD1; size: .; DNA: TGCGCCAGCAGTCCTAGGGACAGGGGACTGAGGGAGCAGTACTTC; CDR3: CASSPRDRGLREQYF
J: TRBJ2-7; V: TRBV18; D: .; size: once; DNA: TGTGCCAGCTCACCAGGTCAGGCAGGGTACGAGCAGTACTTC; CDR3: CASSPGQAGYEQYF
J: TRBJ1-6; V: TRBV11-3; D: .; size: few; DNA: TGTGCCAGCAGCCCCGGGGGGGGTTCACCCCTCCACTTT; CDR3: CASSPGGGSPLHF
J: TRBJ1-5; V: TRBV4-1; D: .; size: few; DNA: TGCGCCAGCAGCCAAGGCGGACTTGGCAGCAGCAATCAGCCCCAGCATTTT; CDR3: CASSQGGLGSSNQPQHF
J: TRBJ1-2; V: TRBV25-1; D: .; size: .; DNA: TGTGCCAGCAGTGAAGGAGGTAGGGAGAACTATGGCTACACCTTC; CDR3: CASSEGGRENYGYTF
J: TRBJ2-7; V: TRBV29-1; D: .; size: .; DNA: TGCAGCGTTGGTCAGGAGGGAAGGGGGCAGTACTTC; CDR3: CSVGQEGRGQYF
J: TRBJ1-1; V: TRBV30; D: .; size: .; DNA: TGTGCCTGGAGTGTAGGACTAAACACTGAAGCTTTCTTT; CDR3: CAWSVGLNTEAFF
J: TRBJ1-1; V: TRBV6-6; D: .; size: .; DNA: TGTGCCAGCAGCCCCCCGGGGACCCCCATTCTTGAAGCTTTCTTT; CDR3: CASSPPGTPILEAFF
J: TRBJ2-7; V: TRBV27; D: TRBD1; size: .; DNA: TGTGCCAGCCGGGGGACAGGGGTCCCCTACGAGCAGTACTTC; CDR3: CASRGTGVPYEQYF
J: TRBJ2-7; V: TRBV23-1; D: .; size: .; DNA: TGCGCCAGCAGTCAATCGAAGTACTTC; CDR3: CASSQSKYF
J: TRBJ2-1; V: TRBV6-6; D: TRBD2; size: .; DNA: TGTGCCAGCAGTTACTCGCTAGCGGGGGGGACCAATGAGCAGTTCTTC; CDR3: CASSYSLAGGTNEQFF
J: TRBJ2-7; V: TRBV18; D: .; size: .; DNA: TGTGCCAGCTCACCCCAGGGGGGCGGTTACGAGCAGTACTTC; CDR3: CASSPQGGGYEQYF
J: TRBJ1-2; V: TRBV28; D: .; size: .; DNA: TGTGCCAGCAGTTCCGGTTCCGTCTATGGCTACACCTTC; CDR3: CASSSGSVYGYTF
J: TRBJ2-1; V: TRBV5-1; D: .; size: .; DNA: TGCGCCAGCAGCGGGAACAATGAGCAGTTCTTC; CDR3: CASSGNNEQFF
J: TRBJ2-2; V: TRBV25-1; D: .; size: few; DNA: TGTGCCAGCAGAGGGAGCACCGGGGAGCTGTTTTTT; CDR3: CASRGSTGELFF
J: TRBJ2-5; V: TRBV28; D: .; size: few; DNA: TGTGCCAGCAGTTCCTCAGAAGGGGCCGGAGAGACCCAGTACTTC; CDR3: CASSSSEGAGETQYF
J: TRBJ1-5; V: TRBV7-2; D: .; size: .; DNA: TGTGCCAGCAGCTTAGTTGCACGGAGCAATCAGCCCCAGCATTTT; CDR3: CASSLVARSNQPQHF
J: TRBJ2-1; V: TRBV7-9; D: .; size: .; DNA: TGTGCCAGCAGCTTCGGAGAAAATGAGCAGTTCTTC; CDR3: CASSFGENEQFF
J: TRBJ1-6; V: TRBV27; D: TRBD1; size: .; DNA: TGTGCCAGCAGTTCCCCGGGACAGGGGGCAAAGGGTTCACCCCTCCACTTT; CDR3: CASSSPGQGAKGSPLHF
J: TRBJ1-2; V: TRBV27; D: .; size: .; DNA: TGTGCCAGCAGTTTATCGGCAGGGATCGGCTATGGCTACACCTTC; CDR3: CASSLSAGIGYGYTF
J: TRBJ2-7; V: TRBV18; D: .; size: few; DNA: TGTGCCAGCTCGTGGACAGTGGAAGAGCAGTACTTC; CDR3: CASSWTVEEQYF
J: TRBJ1-1; V: TRBV27; D: TRBD1; size: .; DNA: TGTGCCAGCAGTCCGGCCCTGACAGGGGCAAAGGATGCTTTCTTT; CDR3: CASSPALTGAKDAFF
J: TRBJ2-1; V: TRBV4-3; D: TRBD2; size: few; DNA: TGCGCCAGCAGCCAAGAGGGTAGCGGGGGGGCTGGCTACAATGAGCAGTTCTTC; CDR3: CASSQEGSGGAGYNEQFF
J: TRBJ2-7; V: TRBV28; D: TRBD1; size: .; DNA: TGTGCCAGCAGTGACAGGGTACGCTACGAGCAGTACTTC; CDR3: CASSDRVRYEQYF
J: TRBJ1-2; V: TRBV28; D: .; size: few; DNA: TGTGCCAGCACCGCTCGGGGGGCGCAAAACTATGGCTACACCTTC; CDR3: CASTARGAQNYGYTF
J: TRBJ2-5; V: TRBV9; D: .; size: few; DNA: TGTGCCAGCAGCAGTTTGTCCGGGGGCAGTGAGACCCAGTACTTC; CDR3: CASSSLSGGSETQYF
J: TRBJ2-3; V: TRBV5-1; D: .; size: .; DNA: TGCGCCAGCAGCTTGGCGGGGTACACAGATACGCAGTATTTT; CDR3: CASSLAGYTDTQYF
J: TRBJ1-4; V: TRBV15; D: TRBD1; size: .; DNA: TGTGCCACCAGCAGTGGGACAGGGGGTAATGAAAAACTGTTTTTT; CDR3: CATSSGTGGNEKLFF
J: TRBJ2-1; V: TRBV6-6; D: TRBD2; size: .; DNA: TGTGCCAGCAGAGATAGCGGGGGGGCCTACAATGAGCAGTTCTTC; CDR3: CASRDSGGAYNEQFF
J: TRBJ2-5; V: TRBV6-1; D: TRBD2; size: few; DNA: TGTGCCAGCAGTGATCTAGCGGGGGCCCAAGAGACCCAGTACTTC; CDR3: CASSDLAGAQETQYF
J: TRBJ2-3; V: TRBV7-2; D: .; size: .; DNA: TGTGCCAGCAGCTTAGCGATAGCAGATACGCAGTATTTT; CDR3: CASSLAIADTQYF
J: TRBJ1-2; V: TRBV9; D: .; size: few; DNA: TGTGCCAGCAGCTACATTGGGGCAGGGTATGGCTACACCTTC; CDR3: CASSYIGAGYGYTF
J: TRBJ2-7; V: TRBV7-2; D: TRBD1; size: .; DNA: TGTGCCAGCAGCTTAGGGGGACAGGTCTACGAGCAGTACTTC; CDR3: CASSLGGQVYEQYF
J: TRBJ1-5; V: TRBV5-1; D: .; size: .; DNA: TGCGCCAGCAGCTTGGTCGGGGAGCAGCCCCAGCATTTT; CDR3: CASSLVGEQPQHF
J: TRBJ1-6; V: TRBV4-2; D: TRBD1; size: .; DNA: TGTGCCAGCAGCCAAGATGACAGGGGGGTGAATTCACCCCTCCACTTT; CDR3: CASSQDDRGVNSPLHF
J: TRBJ2-5; V: TRBV11-3; D: .; size: .; DNA: TGTGCCAGCAGCTTAGATACCCGGGGGGAGACCCAGTACTTC; CDR3: CASSLDTRGETQYF
J: TRBJ2-7; V: TRBV5-4; D: TRBD2; size: .; DNA: TGTGCCAGCAGCCCGATTGGGAGGGGATCCTACGAGCAGTACTTC; CDR3: CASSPIGRGSYEQYF
J: TRBJ2-3; V: TRBV9; D: TRBD1; size: few; DNA: TGTGCCAGCAGTCACGGGGACAGACCCACAGATACGCAGTATTTT; CDR3: CASSHGDRPTDTQYF
J: TRBJ2-3; V: TRBV30; D: TRBD2; size: .; DNA: TGTGCCTGGCGGGGGGGCCGTGATACGCAGTATTTT; CDR3: CAWRGGRDTQYF
J: TRBJ2-7; V: TRBV25-1; D: TRBD1; size: .; DNA: TGTGCCAGCAGAATGACAACAGGGGACTACGAGCAGTACTTC; CDR3: CASRMTTGDYEQYF
J: TRBJ1-6; V: TRBV5-6; D: TRBD1; size: few; DNA: TGTGCCAGCAGCGCGGGACAGATTTCACCCCTCCACTTT; CDR3: CASSAGQISPLHF
J: TRBJ1-1; V: TRBV2; D: TRBD1; size: few; DNA: TGTGCCAGCAGCCGGGACAGGGACACTGAAGCTTTCTTT; CDR3: CASSRDRDTEAFF
J: TRBJ2-7; V: TRBV19; D: TRBD1; size: once; DNA: TGTGCCAGTAGGCAGACAGGGGGCGACGAGCAGTACTTC; CDR3: CASRQTGGDEQYF
J: TRBJ2-1; V: TRBV7-8; D: TRBD2; size: few; DNA: TGTGCCAGCAGCTTACAAAGCGGGGGTTACAATGAGCAGTTCTTC; CDR3: CASSLQSGGYNEQFF
J: TRBJ2-3; V: TRBV29-1; D: .; size: .; DNA: TGCAGCGGCACTAGTTCTGATACGCAGTATTTT; CDR3: CSGTSSDTQYF
J: TRBJ1-3; V: TRBV5-1; D: .; size: .; DNA: TGCGCCAGCAGCTTGGGGGGCTCTGGAAACACCATATATTTT; CDR3: CASSLGGSGNTIYF
J: TRBJ1-1; V: TRBV30; D: TRBD1; size: .; DNA: TGTGCCTGGAGGAGGACAGGCAATGCGAACACTGAAGCTTTCTTT; CDR3: CAWRRTGNANTEAFF
J: TRBJ1-5; V: TRBV18; D: .; size: .; DNA: TGTGCCAGCTCCTATTCAACGGGCGATCAGCCCCAGCATTTT; CDR3: CASSYSTGDQPQHF